The entry below gives a single T cell receptor (beta chain) sequence along with its context. No antigen is known for it. CDR1 ENHRY and CDR2 SYGVKD come from the germline V gene. V was pared by 10 bases and J by 7 bases, with 17 bases between. The CDR3 extends over 13 amino acids. The data were taken from a study of post-analysis software for immune sequencing data. The overall study: Several disease courses (relapsing-remitting, secondary progressive and progressive-relapsing) of multiple sclerosis were included.

Findings and limits, study-wide: TRBV5-6, TRBV5-1 and TRBV20-1 belonged to a set of about five TRBV segments that were more frequent in patients than controls.

Unique molecular identifiers were present in the TCR beta cDNA libraries. Using its own MiXCR run on the PCR reads, TCRdb lists one record per CDR3 protein. Of about 810,000 distinct CDR3 sequences listed, under 70% are singletons. The genes are TRBV10-3 and TRBJ2-1; D gene unclear. The sample taken for sequencing was blood. The clonotype comes from a girl between 5 and 17 years old with multiple sclerosis. The CDR3 protein is CATAVGASNEQFF. The CDR3, as DNA: TGTGCCACCGCAGTAGGAGCTAGTAATGAGCAGTTCTTC.